The present entry profiles one TCR beta chain with its context. How the authors handled the data: Cell counts per sample came from amplifying reference gene primers. Generated by immunoSEQ multiplex PCR, the TCRdb table keeps only in-frame clones and is missing some. That table supplies the V and J calls and clone size; D and trimming were determined from the DNA. The data show more than 65,000 clones, 70% to 85% seen once. This sample was included in a study of blood T cell repertoires in COVID-19. Study-level background: T cells, B-cell-depleted T cells, or PBMCs provided the cDNA or gDNA that served as material.

The receptor was derived from a woman aged 50 to 60 with acute or convalescent COVID-19. The specimen was peripheral blood.

CDR3 protein: CASTLGRGLNQPQHF. The CDR3 region has the DNA TGTGCCAGCACCCTAGGTAGGGGACTGAATCAGCCCCAGCATTTT. The chain has TRBV6-6 and TRBJ1-5; D perhaps matches TRBD1 (5 bases). Germline V CDR1 and CDR2: MNHNY, SVGAGI (reference sequence). The ends were cut back, 7 bases at V and 4 bases at J, with 17 bases in the middle. The CDR3 loop spans 15 amino acids.